This T cell receptor beta chain was identified during a study of regulatory T cells in long-lasting Graves disease. As for the study in general: Persistent cases were those of Graves' disease that involved over 5 years of antithyroid drugs with positive TSH receptor antibodies.

In building TCR beta libraries, iRepertoire HTBI primers were used together with Arm-PCR of CDR3 regions. TCRdb redid the calling of the multiplex PCR reads with MiXCR, one entry per CDR3 protein. The sample has about 300,000 distinct CDR3 sequences; around a fifth are singletons. The CDR3 is 14 amino acids. Germline lookup yields CDR1 SNHLY and CDR2 FYNNEI. Trimming removed 3 bases from V and 2 bases from J, with 8 bases in between. Time point here: persistent/refractory GD, antithyroid drugs over 5 years with positive TRAb. After RNA was extracted from PBMCs, the TCR library was made from it. The clonotype comes from a female donor with Graves disease. The sample here was peripheral blood mononuclear cells (PBMCs), taken when the disease was refractory, from a patient treated with antithyroid drugs. The chain is built from TRBV2 and TRBJ1-3, with no clear D. The chain's CDR3 is CASSDIRTGNTIYF. CDR3 DNA sequence: TGTGCCAGCAGTGACATTCGGACTGGAAACACCATATATTTT.